This T cell receptor beta chain was found in a study of PD-1 blockade in classical Hodgkin lymphoma. This table comes from immunoSEQ multiplex PCR, and its TCRdb copy is limited to in-frame clones, with some not included. Of roughly 150,000 clones detected, just under 80% appear once; the ten largest clones hold 7% to 9.5%. The germline V gene has CDR1 MNHEY and CDR2 SVGAGI. This CDR3 comprises 15 residues. V was pared by 6 bases and J by 3 bases, with 15 bases between. As concerns this clone: Its antigen is currently unknown.

Brentuximab vedotin exposure varied, and every patient relapsed after autologous stem cell transplantation. Points from the study as a whole: Newly diagnosed patients reportedly had lower baseline TCR diversity than healthy donors. Complete responders possessed baseline diversity comparable to newly diagnosed patients.

The chain recombines TRBV6-5 with TRBJ1-3; D is undetermined. Specimen: peripheral blood mononuclear cells (PBMCs), collected before the second cycle of nivolumab. This TCR was sampled from a human donor with classical Hodgkin lymphoma. CDR3 DNA: TGTGCCAGCAGCCTTAACCGTATTGATGGAAACACCATATATTTT. Translating gives CASSLNRIDGNTIYF.